Below are 20 T cell receptor beta chains sequenced from a single sample in a study of tumor-infiltrating lymphocytes in primary liver carcinoma. A constant-region primer primed TCR beta cDNA synthesis from 400 to 550 ng of total RNA. The TCR beta library was amplified through three nested multiplex PCR rounds in a modified ARM-PCR procedure. Use of TRBV1-TRBV30 forward primers with a C-beta reverse primer characterized the first two PCR rounds, which lasted about 10 cycles each. One entry per CDR3 protein results from TCRdb running MiXCR on the multiplex PCR reads. The profile shows around 330,000 distinct CDR3 sequences, 65% of them singletons. For blood RNA, unsorted whole blood served as the source, and germline DNA was extracted too. What was sequenced was peripheral blood. All receptors derive from a man aged 40-55 years with primary liver carcinoma and hepatitis B virus infection.

The V call is TRBV7-8, the J call TRBJ1-1; D is perhaps TRBD1 (5 bases). CDR1 and CDR2 (germline): SGHVS, FQNEAQ. V lost 2 bases, J lost 7 bases, and 14 bases lay in between. The CDR3 sequence is 14 residues long. DNA of the CDR3: TGTGCCAGCAGCTTATGCAGGGAGGAGTGTGAAGCTTTCTTT. Residues: CASSLCREECEAFF.

Comment on this clonotype: This sequence may be a read error, since a much larger clone differs from it by one base. The J gene is TRBJ2-5, the V gene TRBV6-2 or TRBV6-3; TRBD1 or TRBD2 may be the D gene (6 bases each). From germline, CDR1 is MNHEY and CDR2 SVGEGT. The CDR3 length is 12 residues. CDR3 loop: CVSRRGLDTQYF. The CDR3 DNA reads TGTGTCAGCAGGAGGGGGTTGGATACCCAGTACTTC.

This clonotype appeared once. A read error may be the cause here, since a much bigger clone is one base away. This chain links TRBV6-2 or TRBV6-3 with TRBJ2-1, with 8 nucleotides matching TRBD2. This CDR3 spans 14 amino acids. Germline V gives CDR1 MNHEY, CDR2 SVGEGT. CDR3 sequence: CASRQPGLVNDQFF. CDR3 DNA sequence: TGTGCCAGCAGACAACCGGGACTAGTAAATGACCAGTTCTTC.

Worth noting for this clonotype: No conserved phenylalanine or tryptophan ends this CDR3, so it is likely a read error. This chain links TRBV6-2 or TRBV6-3 with TRBJ2-1; 13 nucleotides align to TRBD2. The CDR3 contains 17 residues. Germline V gives CDR1 MNHEY, CDR2 SVGEGT. The CDR3 DNA reads as TGTGCCAGCAGTTACTCAGGGACTAGCGGGGTCTACTATGAGCAGTTCTCC. Protein: CASSYSGTSGVYYEQFS.

Notes on this clonotype: A much larger clonotype is one base distant, so this may be a read error. The chain recombines TRBV4-1 with TRBJ2-7; D gene ambiguous. This CDR3 spans 15 amino acids. Germline V gene sequence: CDR1 MGHRA, CDR2 YSYEKL. Written as DNA, the CDR3 is TGCGCCAGCAGCCAATCGGCCGGTGCCTCCTACGAGCATTACTTC. Translating it yields CASSQSAGASYEHYF.

Remarks on this clonotype: Germline and junction disagree at one end, which may indicate a read error. This rearrangement joins TRBV29-1 to TRBJ2-6, with D perhaps matching TRBD1 (5 bases). Germline values: CDR1 SQVTM, CDR2 ANQGSEA. The CDR3 loop spans 13 amino acids. The CDR3 here is CSVKGSGANVLTF. CDR3 coding DNA: TGCAGCGTCAAGGGCTCTGGGGCCAACGTTCTGACTTTC.

The V gene is TRBV5-5, the J gene TRBJ1-6; D possibly corresponds to TRBD1 (6 bases). Germline V lookup: CDR1 SGHKS, CDR2 YYEKEE (reference sequence). This CDR3 has 14 amino acids. Trimming left V 2 bases short and J 6 bases short, with 9 bases between. The CDR3 nucleotides read TGTGCCAGCAGCTTCTTACAGGGTAATTCACCCCTCCACTTT. Its translation is CASSFLQGNSPLHF.

The sample holds many counts of this clonotype. The V call is TRBV6-2 or TRBV6-3, the J call TRBJ2-7, with no clear D. Germline CDR1 reads MNHEY; CDR2 reads SVGEGT. This CDR3 has 14 residues. V was shortened by 7 bases and J by 1 base, with 14 bases between the two germline ends. In DNA form, the CDR3 reads TGTGCCAGCACCGACCTTGGGAATTCCTACGAGCAGTACTTC. This encodes CASTDLGNSYEQYF.

Notes on this clonotype: A much larger clone differs by one base, so this may be a read error. The V and J genes are TRBV6-5 and TRBJ1-1; D gene uncertain. The CDR3 has 15 residues. The V gene's germline CDR1 is MNHEY and CDR2 SVGAGI. CDR3 sequence (DNA): TGTGCCAGCAGTTACGGGTCGGGGATGGTAGCTGAAGTTTTCTTT. Protein product: CASSYGSGMVAEVFF.

This clonotype was observed at least ten times. The chain carries TRBV12-3 or TRBV12-4 and TRBJ2-3; 10 nucleotides match TRBD1. This CDR3 has 16 residues. Trimming at V came to 5 bases and at J to 0 bases, leaving 5 bases not matched to a gene. The CDR3 loop reads CASSARTGGSTDTQYF. The CDR3 DNA reads as TGTGCCAGCAGTGCTCGGACAGGGGGAAGCACAGATACGCAGTATTTT.

With respect to this clonotype: The junction departs from germline at one end; a sequencing error may be responsible. The genes are TRBV5-5 and TRBJ2-1, with no clear D. The CDR3 is 15 residues long. Looked up from germline, CDR1 is SGHKS and CDR2 is YYEKEE (reference sequence). This CDR3 reads CASSLYPTGVNGQFF. The DNA of the CDR3 is TGTGCCAGCAGCTTGTATCCTACTGGAGTCAATGGGCAGTTCTTC.

This clonotype was observed a few times. One base away lies a much larger clone, so this may be a sequencing read error. This chain's CDR3 is CASSYSKASGSNTGALFF. The CDR3 DNA is TGTGCCAGCAGTTACTCGAAAGCTTCAGGGTCGAACACCGGGGCGCTGTTTTTT. This chain joins TRBV6-5 and TRBJ2-2, with D perhaps being TRBD1 or TRBD2 (5 bases each). The CDR3 sequence is 18 residues long. The germline V gene has CDR1 MNHEY and CDR2 SVGAGI.

As regards this clonotype: A much larger clone sits a single nucleotide away, making a read error possible. The rearrangement links TRBV5-1 to TRBJ1-1; D perhaps matches TRBD1 (6 bases). The germline V gene encodes CDR1 SGHRS and CDR2 YFSETQ. The CDR3 is made up of 14 amino acids. The CDR3 sequence: CAGSSGQQFTEAFF. The CDR3 bases are TGCGCCGGCAGCTCGGGACAACAATTCACTGAAGCTTTCTTT.

Concerning this clonotype itself: A junction end diverges from the germline sequence, so it may reflect a read error. The rearrangement joins TRBV13 to TRBJ2-7; 7 bases map to TRBD1. Germline CDR1 is PRHDT and CDR2 is FYEKMQ (reference sequence). This CDR3 has 16 residues. CDR3 region: CATSLADRVFTYEQYF. Here the CDR3 DNA reads TGTGCCACCAGCTTAGCCGACAGGGTGTTCACCTACGAGCAGTACTTC.

This clonotype was picked up one time. The junction does not match germline at one end; this may be a read error. This sequence joins TRBV12-3 or TRBV12-4 and TRBJ2-3; no clear D. The CDR3 has 14 residues. This chain's CDR3 is CTSSLGPATDTQYF. The CDR3 bases are TGTACCAGCAGTTTGGGCCCCGCCACAGATACGCAATATTTT.

For this clonotype: A much larger clone sits a single nucleotide away, making a read error possible. This CDR3 fails to terminate in the conserved phenylalanine or tryptophan, so it likely reflects a read error. V and J are TRBV10-3 and TRBJ2-7; 12 positions agree with TRBD1. Germline-derived CDR1 and CDR2 are ENHRY and SYGVKD. Trimming took 6 bases from V and 5 from J; bases not matched to a gene: 5. The CDR3 loop spans 14 amino acids. CDR3 sequence: CAISPGQGANEQYL. In DNA, the CDR3 is TGTGCCATCAGCCCGGGACAGGGGGCGAACGAGCAGTACTTA.

The chain uses TRBV14 and TRBJ2-7; the match to TRBD2 covers 9 bases. The CDR3 runs to 15 residues. The germline CDR1 and CDR2 sequences are SGHDN and FVKESK. The J segment lost 4 bases and the V segment lost 6 bases, leaving 10 bases of the junction unmatched. The CDR3 spells CASRPLREGRYEQYF. In DNA form, the CDR3 reads TGTGCCAGCAGACCCCTGCGGGAGGGCCGTTACGAGCAGTACTTC.

This clonotype appeared a few times. The V gene is TRBV14, the J gene TRBJ2-7; possibly TRBD1 for D (6 bases). CDR3 length: 15 amino acids. V lost 0 bases, J lost 6 bases, and 15 bases lay in between. The germline CDR1 and CDR2 sequences are SGHDN and FVKESK. Written as DNA, the CDR3 is TGTGCCAGCAGCCAAGACAGGGGAAAGAGGTTCGAGCAGTACTTC. As protein: CASSQDRGKRFEQYF.

Notes on this clonotype: A read error may produce the germline difference seen at one junction end. The chain combines TRBV6-5 with TRBJ2-5; D remains unclear. This CDR3 has 15 residues. Looked up from germline, CDR1 is MNHEY and CDR2 is SVGAGI. CDR3 sequence reads: CVSSYSWSHTETQYF. The CDR3 DNA is TGTGTCAGCAGTTACTCTTGGTCCCATACGGAGACCCAGTACTTC.

About this clonotype: The junction departs from germline at one end; a sequencing error may be responsible. The gene calls are TRBV29-1 and TRBJ2-1; unclear D gene. Per the germline V gene, CDR1 is SQVTM and CDR2 is ANQGSEA. The CDR3 loop spans 14 amino acids. CDR3 coding DNA: TGCAGCGTTAAGTCCGAGAGGAGATACAAAGAGCAGTTCTTC. The encoded protein is CSVKSERRYKEQFF.